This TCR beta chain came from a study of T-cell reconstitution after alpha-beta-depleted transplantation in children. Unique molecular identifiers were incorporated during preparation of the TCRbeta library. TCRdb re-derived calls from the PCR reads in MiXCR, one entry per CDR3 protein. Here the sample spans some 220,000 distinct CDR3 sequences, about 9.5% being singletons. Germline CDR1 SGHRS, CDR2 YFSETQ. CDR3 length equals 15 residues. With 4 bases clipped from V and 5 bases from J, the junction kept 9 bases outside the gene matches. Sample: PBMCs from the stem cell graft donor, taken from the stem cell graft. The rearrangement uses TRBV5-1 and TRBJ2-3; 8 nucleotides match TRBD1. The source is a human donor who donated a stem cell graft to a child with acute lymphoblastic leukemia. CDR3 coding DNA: TGCGCCAGCAGCACCGGAGCAGGGGGCAGAGATACGCAGTATTTT. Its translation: CASSTGAGGRDTQYF. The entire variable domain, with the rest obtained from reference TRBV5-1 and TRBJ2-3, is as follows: KAGVTQTPRYLIKTRGQQVTLSCSPISGHRSVSWYQQTPGQGLQFLFEYFSETQRNKGNFPGRFSGRQFSNSRSEMNVSTLELGDSALYLCASSTGAGGRDTQYFGPGTRLTVL.